These 27 T cell receptor beta chains came from one sample sequenced in a study of T cells after yellow fever vaccination. TCRdb independently ran MiXCR on the 5' RACE reads; one entry per CDR3 protein. The sample holds 500,000 to 550,000 distinct CDR3 sequences, 20% to 25% seen once. This sample comprised PBMCs, obtained less than 25 days after the first yellow fever vaccination. These TCRs come from a man between 18 and 35 years old who received the YFV17D yellow fever vaccine.

This clonotype was detected a few times. The chain couples TRBV3-1 to TRBJ2-2; possibly TRBD1 for D (5 bases). CDR1 and CDR2 from the germline V gene are LGHDT and YNNKEL (reference sequence). The CDR3 loop spans 14 amino acids. The V end lost 1 base, the J end lost 7 bases, and 10 bases lay between the germline ends. CDR3 loop: CASSQGYRSGELFF. The CDR3 region has the DNA TGTGCCAGCAGCCAAGGTTACAGGAGCGGGGAGCTGTTTTTT.

This rearrangement joins TRBV6-2 or TRBV6-3 to TRBJ2-7; D gene ambiguous. The V end lost 2 bases, the J end lost 2 bases, and 10 bases lay between the germline ends. The CDR3 runs 14 residues. The germline V gene encodes CDR1 MNHEY and CDR2 SVGEGT. CDR3 DNA sequence: TGTGCCAGCAGTTACGGTTCTCTGGCCTACGAGCAGTACTTC. Translating it yields CASSYGSLAYEQYF.

In this sample, this clonotype turned up many times. The rearrangement links TRBV4-3 to TRBJ2-3; 8 bases fit TRBD2. Losses at the gene ends were 1 base for V and 0 bases for J; bases not matched to a gene: 6. Per the germline V gene, CDR1 is LGHNA and CDR2 is YSLEER. The CDR3 is 17 amino acids. CDR3 in amino acids: CASSQGASGFSTDTQYF. CDR3 DNA sequence: TGCGCCAGCAGCCAAGGGGCTAGCGGGTTTAGCACAGATACGCAGTATTTT.

There are a few counts of this clonotype. V usage is TRBV12-3 or TRBV12-4 and J usage is TRBJ1-3; tentatively, D is TRBD1 (6 bases). V was trimmed by 6 bases and J by 0 bases, leaving 15 bases between them. The CDR3 sequence is 16 residues long. The CDR3 coding sequence is TGTGCCAGCAGACTCAATAGACAGGTCTCTGGAAACACCATATATTTT. This codes for CASRLNRQVSGNTIYF.

The chain has TRBV6-5 and TRBJ2-1; 9 bases map to TRBD2. The V and J ends lost 0 bases and 8 bases, in that order; junction bases with no gene match: 5. From germline, CDR1 is MNHEY and CDR2 SVGAGI. This CDR3 has 15 residues. CDR3 DNA: TGTGCCAGCAGTTACTCGCTAGCGGGGTCCTATGAGCAGTTCTTC. Protein product: CASSYSLAGSYEQFF.

The table lists this clonotype with many counts. One end of the junction fails to match germline, which may point to a read error. The chain joins TRBV6-1 to TRBJ2-6; 7 positions match TRBD1. Germline-derived CDR1 and CDR2 are MNHNS and SASEGT. The CDR3 sequence is 13 residues long. This CDR3 is CASRGSGANVLTF. CDR3 nucleotides: TGCGCCAGCAGGGGGTCCGGGGCCAACGTCCTGACTTTC.

The V gene is TRBV20-1, the J gene TRBJ2-7; 8 bases align to TRBD2. In germline, CDR1 is DFQATT, CDR2 SNEGSKA (reference sequence). The CDR3 length is 16 residues. With 5 bases clipped from V and 2 bases from J, the junction kept 14 bases outside the gene matches. The CDR3 spells CSAPGGISGVAYEQYF. The CDR3 DNA sequence: TGCAGTGCTCCTGGTGGAATTAGCGGGGTTGCCTACGAGCAGTACTTC.

This clonotype has a handful of counts. The chain links TRBV5-1 to TRBJ2-2, with 8 bases aligning to TRBD1. Germline CDR1 is SGHRS and CDR2 is YFSETQ. There are 16 residues in the CDR3. V shed 3 bases, J shed 1 base, and the junction held 5 bases outside the gene matches. DNA of the CDR3: TGCGCCAGCAGCTCTCCAGGGGGCCTGAACACCGGGGAGCTGTTTTTT. It specifies CASSSPGGLNTGELFF.

This clonotype was seen a handful of times. This sequence joins TRBV5-4 and TRBJ1-4; 8 bases line up with TRBD1. Germline V CDR1 and CDR2: SGHNT, YYREEE (reference sequence). V trimming: 4 bases; J trimming: 7 bases; junction bases outside the gene matches: 9. CDR3 length: 15 amino acids. The CDR3 spells CASSKDRVGGEKLFF. In DNA form, the CDR3 reads TGTGCCAGCAGCAAGGACAGGGTTGGGGGTGAAAAACTGTTTTTT.

A few counts support this clonotype. The chain has TRBV5-1 and TRBJ2-1; 8 bases match TRBD1. Germline CDR1 and CDR2: SGHRS and YFSETQ. V shed 0 bases, J shed 4 bases, and the junction held 0 bases outside the gene matches. The CDR3 extends over 14 amino acids. The CDR3 sequence: CASSLGDRYNEQFF. The CDR3 DNA is TGCGCCAGCAGCTTGGGGGACAGGTACAATGAGCAGTTCTTC. The whole variable domain, filled in from reference TRBV5-1 and TRBJ2-1, reads KAGVTQTPRYLIKTRGQQVTLSCSPISGHRSVSWYQQTPGQGLQFLFEYFSETQRNKGNFPGRFSGRQFSNSRSEMNVSTLELGDSALYLCASSLGDRYNEQFFGPGTRLTVL.

The chain combines TRBV4-1 with TRBJ2-7; D gene ambiguous. V was trimmed by 2 bases and J by 2 bases, leaving 10 bases between them. The CDR3 sequence is 14 residues long. The germline V gene has CDR1 MGHRA and CDR2 YSYEKL. CDR3 nucleotides: TGCGCCAGCAGCCAAACCGACTTTGCCTACGAGCAGTACTTC. It yields the protein CASSQTDFAYEQYF.

This clonotype was observed a handful of times. V and J are TRBV7-2 and TRBJ2-7; perhaps TRBD2 as D (6 bases). CDR3 length: 14 amino acids. Germline CDR1 and CDR2: SGHTA and FQGNSA. The V and J ends lost 8 bases and 2 bases respectively, with 16 bases between them. The CDR3 DNA follows: TGTGCCAGCGGCGCGGGAACAGCAGCCTACGAGCAGTACTTC. This encodes CASGAGTAAYEQYF.

The chain links TRBV5-6 to TRBJ2-7; 7 nucleotides match TRBD1. Germline V gives CDR1 SGHDT, CDR2 YYEEEE. This CDR3 comprises 17 residues. The junction had 15 bases not matched to a gene; V was cut back by 4 bases and J by 2 bases. CDR3 in DNA: TGTGCCAGCAGCCCCCAACCCGACAGGGTGATGGCCTACGAGCAGTACGTC. Protein: CASSPQPDRVMAYEQYV.

This clonotype was counted only a few times. This chain connects TRBV18 to TRBJ1-1; D call uncertain. CDR1 is KGHSH and CDR2 is LQKENI in the germline V gene. V was clipped by 1 base and J by 3 bases, with 6 bases between them. The CDR3 spans 13 residues. The CDR3 sequence: CASSPLIDTEAFF. In nucleotides, the CDR3 is TGTGCCAGCTCACCACTGATCGACACTGAAGCTTTCTTT.

This clonotype was detected a few times. The J gene is TRBJ1-1, the V gene TRBV27; D is uncertain. Trimming took off 3 bases at V and 1 base at J, with 9 bases between the two ends. This CDR3 comprises 14 residues. Germline assignment: CDR1 MNHEY and CDR2 SMNVEV (reference sequence). CDR3 nucleotides: TGTGCCAGCAGTTTTGGTCGGGCGAACACTGAAGCTTTCTTT. As protein: CASSFGRANTEAFF.

This clonotype was observed a handful of times. The chain has TRBV12-3 or TRBV12-4 and TRBJ1-1, with D hard to call. Trimming removed 6 bases at V and 1 base at J, with 15 bases between. The CDR3 sequence is 15 residues long. The CDR3 loop reads CASSNLRGWNTEAFF. CDR3 coding DNA: TGTGCCAGCAGCAACCTCAGAGGATGGAACACTGAAGCTTTCTTT.

CDR3 coding DNA: TGTGCCAGCTCACCGTCCGGATTCGGGTTAGAACTGTTTTTT. Translation gives CASSPSGFGLELFF. J is TRBJ1-4 and V is TRBV18; D ambiguous. Between the trimmed V and J ends, which lost 3 bases and 12 bases, there was a span of 17 bases. CDR1 is KGHSH, CDR2 LQKENI, per germline. CDR3 length: 14 residues.

CDR3 coding DNA: TGTGCCACCAGCAGAGACCCACTCGGCGGCAATGAGCAGTTCTTC. Translated: CATSRDPLGGNEQFF. The chain links TRBV15 to TRBJ2-1; D is undetermined. The germline gives CDR1 LNHNV, CDR2 YYDKDF (reference sequence). CDR3 length equals 15 residues. The V and J ends lost 0 bases and 6 bases respectively, with 12 bases between them.

The J gene is TRBJ2-1, the V gene TRBV20-1; D may be TRBD2 (6 bases). There are 15 residues in the CDR3. CDR1 DFQATT and CDR2 SNEGSKA come from the germline V gene (reference sequence). Trimming stripped 0 bases from V and 2 bases from J, with 11 bases between. The CDR3 is CSARELGGPYNEQFF. For the CDR3, the DNA is TGCAGTGCTAGAGAGCTGGGGGGACCCTACAATGAGCAGTTCTTC.

The CDR3 here is CASSLEIYGNRQPQHF. CDR3 DNA sequence: TGTGCCAGCAGCCTAGAAATCTATGGGAATCGGCAGCCCCAGCATTTT. The V gene is TRBV7-8, the J gene TRBJ1-5; D is undetermined. V was clipped by 5 bases and J by 7 bases, with 21 bases between them. This CDR3 is 16 amino acids long. Germline V lookup: CDR1 SGHVS, CDR2 FQNEAQ.

The rearrangement uses TRBV6-6 and TRBJ1-6, with 11 bases that match TRBD1. The CDR3 runs 13 residues. Germline loops: CDR1 MNHNY, CDR2 SVGAGI (reference sequence). Trimming cost V 10 bases and J 7 bases; bases outside gene matches: 3. CDR3 in DNA: TGTGCCACTGGACAGGGGGCGAATTCACCCCTCCACTTT. Translation: CATGQGANSPLHF.

The chain recombines TRBV5-1 with TRBJ1-5, with TRBD1 matching over 7 bases. The CDR3 spans 16 residues. The germline V gene encodes CDR1 SGHRS and CDR2 YFSETQ. The trim removed 4 bases at V and 5 bases at J, leaving 12 bases unmatched. CDR3: CASSTSWTGWDQPQHF. The CDR3 DNA sequence: TGCGCCAGCAGCACCTCCTGGACAGGATGGGATCAGCCCCAGCATTTT.

The chain uses TRBV5-1 and TRBJ2-1, with D maybe TRBD2 (6 bases). CDR1 is SGHRS, CDR2 YFSETQ, per germline. The V and J ends lost 0 bases and 10 bases respectively, with 11 bases between them. The CDR3 is made up of 13 amino acids. This CDR3 reads CASSLGGLDEQFF. The CDR3 nucleotides read TGCGCCAGCAGCTTGGGGGGACTTGACGAGCAGTTCTTC.

The chain has TRBV18 and TRBJ2-2; D perhaps matches TRBD1 (6 bases). Germline-derived CDR1 and CDR2 are KGHSH and LQKENI. This CDR3 comprises 16 residues. The V end was cut by 1 base, the J end by 13 bases, with 22 bases between. The CDR3 DNA reads TGTGCCAGCTCACCACGGGACACGCCCGCCCTAAAGTGGCTGTTTTTT. Protein: CASSPRDTPALKWLFF.

This chain uses TRBV2 with TRBJ2-7; tentatively, D is TRBD1 (6 bases). The germline V gene has CDR1 SNHLY and CDR2 FYNNEI. The V end was cut by 5 bases, the J end by 0 bases, with 14 bases between. The CDR3 is 15 residues long. The CDR3 DNA reads TGTGCCAGCAGTCTCACCGGACAGAGCTCCTACGAGCAGTACTTC. This gives the protein CASSLTGQSSYEQYF. Based on the CDR3 plus reference TRBV2 and TRBJ2-7, the full variable domain is EPEVTQTPSHQVTQMGQEVILRCVPISNHLYFYWYRQILGQKVEFLVSFYNNEISEKSEIFDDQFSVERPDGSNFTLKIRSTKLEDSAMYFCASSLTGQSSYEQYFGPGTRLTVT.

The chain recombines TRBV25-1 with TRBJ2-1; no clear D. Trimming took 1 base from V and 15 from J, leaving 19 bases between them. Germline V lookup: CDR1 MGHDK, CDR2 SYGVNS. The CDR3 extends over 14 amino acids. The CDR3 nucleotides are TGTGCCAGCAGTGAATGGTCAGGAGACCCCCGGGCGTTCTTC. Translation: CASSEWSGDPRAFF.

This clonotype was counted only a few times. The V gene is TRBV7-2, the J gene TRBJ2-5; D may be TRBD1 or TRBD2 (5 bases each). CDR1 and CDR2 (germline): SGHTA, FQGNSA. This CDR3 has 13 residues. Trimming shortened V by 6 bases and J by 3 bases, and 11 bases separated the two germline ends. This CDR3 is CASRTGTKETQYF. CDR3 bases: TGTGCCAGCAGGACCGGGACCAAAGAGACCCAGTACTTC.